This T cell receptor (beta chain) comes out of a study of T cells in Graves' hyperthyroidism and ophthalmopathy. Regarding the study as a whole: In simple terms, a model built on 13 V-J features told ophthalmopathy apart from stable hyperthyroidism. Most thyroid-expanded clonotypes above 0.001 were also found in blood. Model-based prediction identified ophthalmopathy a median around 6.5 months prior to its onset.

This clonotype was recorded at least ten times. What it recognizes is unknown. Trimming left V 5 bases short and J 2 bases short, with 15 bases between. CDR1 and CDR2 (germline): MDHEN, SYDVKM. This CDR3 spans 15 amino acids. RNA transcripts provided the source from which TCR beta CDR3 regions were amplified. The HTBI primer set drove a first-round RT-PCR of the TCR CDR3. MiXCR, run by TCRdb on the multiplex PCR reads, gives a single entry per CDR3 protein. This sample yields 250,000 to 350,000 distinct CDR3 sequences, of which roughly 22% are seen a single time; around 62% belongs to the top ten. The rearrangement uses TRBV28 and TRBJ1-2; maybe TRBD1 (6 bases). Sequenced material: blood. The clonotype was recovered from a man younger than 45 with Graves' ophthalmopathy. In DNA form, the CDR3 reads TGTGCCAGCAGTCCTTCCCCAGGACAGAACTATGGCTACACCTTC. Residues: CASSPSPGQNYGYTF.